The 11 T cell receptor beta chains in this list originate from one sample, sequenced in a study of T cells in localized non-small cell lung cancer. Assay: immunoSEQ multiplex PCR; the TCRdb copy retains only in-frame clones and omits some. The sample carries some 30,000 clones, around 94% recorded once. The material was peripheral blood, obtained before any cancer treatment. These receptors were collected from a woman aged 40-70 years with stage I lung adenocarcinoma.

This chain links TRBV5-1 with TRBJ2-1, with D possibly TRBD2 on 6 matching bases. The ends were cut back, 7 bases at V and 0 bases at J, with 14 bases in the middle. The CDR3 sequence is 15 residues long. In germline, CDR1 is SGHRS, CDR2 YFSETQ. The CDR3 sequence: CASRSGGVSYNEQFF. The CDR3 nucleotides read TGCGCCAGCCGCTCGGGCGGGGTCTCCTACAATGAGCAGTTCTTC. Variable domain in full (rest from reference TRBV5-1 and TRBJ2-1): KAGVTQTPRYLIKTRGQQVTLSCSPISGHRSVSWYQQTPGQGLQFLFEYFSETQRNKGNFPGRFSGRQFSNSRSEMNVSTLELGDSALYLCASRSGGVSYNEQFFGPGTRLTVL.

The chain combines TRBV27 with TRBJ1-1; unclear D gene. The CDR3 runs to 15 residues. V was trimmed by 1 base and J by 0 bases, leaving 9 bases between them. CDR1 and CDR2 from the germline V gene are MNHEY and SMNVEV (reference sequence). The CDR3 spells CASSLYSILNTEAFF. Written as DNA, the CDR3 is TGTGCCAGCAGTTTATATAGCATTTTGAACACTGAAGCTTTCTTT.

J is TRBJ1-1 and V is TRBV11-2; D not certain. V gave up 2 bases and J gave up 1 base, with 5 bases separating them. Looked up from germline, CDR1 is SGHAT and CDR2 is FQNNGV. The CDR3 covers 13 residues. CDR3 loop: CASSLSRNTEAFF. The CDR3 DNA reads TGTGCCAGCAGCTTATCGAGGAACACTGAAGCTTTCTTT. Full variable domain (remainder filled in from reference TRBV11-2 and TRBJ1-1): EAGVAQSPRYKIIEKRQSVAFWCNPISGHATLYWYQQILGQGPKLLIQFQNNGVVDDSQLPKDRFSAERLKGVDSTLKIQPAKLEDSAVYLCASSLSRNTEAFFGQGTRLTVV.

This chain links TRBV6-5 with TRBJ1-4, with a tentative D call TRBD1 (5 bases). Trimming shortened V by 4 bases and J by 3 bases, and 12 bases separated the two germline ends. The germline gives CDR1 MNHEY, CDR2 SVGAGI. CDR3 size: 15 residues. CDR3 in DNA: TGTGCCAGCAGTTCCAGACAGTTAGCTAATGAAAAACTGTTTTTT. It is translated as CASSSRQLANEKLFF.

The rearrangement links TRBV28 to TRBJ1-1, with D perhaps TRBD1 (6 bases). V gave up 1 base and J gave up 5 bases, with 11 bases separating them. The CDR3 is 14 residues long. Germline CDR1 reads MDHEN; CDR2 reads SYDVKM. CDR3 in DNA: TGTGCCAGCAGTTTATCTGGGGGCTGGACTGAAGCTTTCTTT. This translates into CASSLSGGWTEAFF.

This clone has only one observation. The chain carries TRBV29-1 and TRBJ2-5; tentatively, D is TRBD2 (5 bases). Between the trimmed V and J ends, which lost 0 bases and 4 bases, there was a span of 9 bases. The CDR3 loop spans 13 amino acids. The germline gives CDR1 SQVTM, CDR2 ANQGSEA. For the CDR3, the DNA is TGCAGCGTTGAAGACGGGGTAGGAGAGACCCAGTACTTC. Translating it yields CSVEDGVGETQYF.

The chain has TRBV11-2 and TRBJ1-1; D is unclear. The CDR3 length is 15 residues. Germline V gene data show CDR1 as SGHAT and CDR2 as FQNNGV. Trimming stripped 4 bases from V and 1 base from J, with 13 bases between. CDR3 nucleotides: TGTGCCAGCAGCTCGGGGATCCTTTCGAACACTGAAGCTTTCTTT. It yields the protein CASSSGILSNTEAFF.

This chain joins TRBV5-6 and TRBJ2-5; TRBD1 matches 9 bases. The CDR3 sequence is 16 residues long. Trimming took 3 bases from V and 1 from J; bases not matched to a gene: 7. Germline V gene data show CDR1 as SGHDT and CDR2 as YYEEEE. The CDR3 region is CASSSPGQGPQETQYF. For the CDR3, the DNA is TGTGCCAGCAGCTCCCCGGGACAGGGCCCCCAAGAGACCCAGTACTTC.

The chain combines TRBV18 with TRBJ2-1, with D tentatively TRBD2 (6 bases). This CDR3 is 13 amino acids long. With 3 bases removed from V and 7 bases from J, the gap between germline ends came to 10 bases. Per the germline V gene, CDR1 is KGHSH and CDR2 is LQKENI. CDR3 amino acids: CASSPLTSNEQFF. CDR3 coding DNA: TGTGCCAGCTCACCTTTGACTAGTAATGAGCAGTTCTTC. Full variable domain (rest looked up from reference TRBV18 and TRBJ2-1): NAGVMQNPRHLVRRRGQEARLRCSPMKGHSHVYWYRQLPEEGLKFMVYLQKENIIDESGMPKERFSAEFPKEGPSILRIQQVVRGDSAAYFCASSPLTSNEQFFGPGTRLTVL.

The chain links TRBV2 to TRBJ2-1, with D maybe TRBD1 (6 bases). V shed 3 bases and J shed 3 bases, with 12 bases lying between them. This CDR3 comprises 15 residues. Germline CDR1 is SNHLY and CDR2 is FYNNEI. Written as DNA, the CDR3 is TGTGCCAGCAGTGAGTCAGGGGCCAACTACAATGAGCAGTTCTTC. This encodes CASSESGANYNEQFF.

The V and J genes are TRBV4-3 and TRBJ2-1; no clear D gene. V gave up 1 base and J gave up 3 bases, with 13 bases separating them. The CDR3 totals 16 residues. Germline V lookup: CDR1 LGHNA, CDR2 YSLEER. The CDR3 DNA is TGCGCCAGCAGCCAAGCATTTGGGTGGAACTACAATGAGCAGTTCTTC. Protein sequence: CASSQAFGWNYNEQFF.